This entry concerns a single T cell receptor beta chain. The table came from immunoSEQ multiplex PCR; TCRdb's copy has only in-frame clones and leaves some out. The table includes 100,000 to 150,000 clones, approximately 89% detected once. These data belong to a study of cytomegalovirus exposure and HLA in healthy donors. Material: PBMCs. This clonotype was sampled from a man younger than 30 in good health and CMV-seronegative.

The CDR3 bases are TGTGCCAGCTCACTCCCCCTATTGAACACTGAAGCTTTCTTT. Protein: CASSLPLLNTEAFF. This sequence joins TRBV18 and TRBJ1-1, with D unresolved. With 4 bases removed from V and 0 bases from J, the gap between germline ends came to 9 bases. In germline, CDR1 is KGHSH, CDR2 LQKENI. There are 14 residues in the CDR3.